Sequencing of this TCR beta chain was carried out in a study of T cell changes during pregnancy in multiple sclerosis. Generated by immunoSEQ multiplex PCR, the TCRdb table keeps only in-frame clones and is missing some. The sample has 100,000 to 140,000 clones, around 90% seen once; the top ten hold over 0.65%. The CDR3 length is 15 residues. CDR1 is SGHNT and CDR2 is YYREEE in the germline V gene (reference sequence). J lost 5 bases, V lost 4 bases, and 7 bases had no gene match. The clonotype comes from a female donor in good health, enrolled as a control in a pregnancy study. The sequenced sample was peripheral blood, obtained in the third trimester of pregnancy. The chain employs TRBV5-4 and TRBJ1-2, with 11 bases identical to TRBD1. The DNA of the CDR3 is TGTGCCAGCAGCCCGGACAGGGGGCTCGGATATGGCTACACCTTC. Its protein product is CASSPDRGLGYGYTF.